Shown below are 28 T cell receptor beta chains from a single sample sequenced in a study of patients and donors after allogeneic stem cell transplantation. TCRdb fed the RT-PCR reads into MiXCR, producing one record per CDR3 protein. The sample consists of some 880,000 distinct CDR3 sequences, roughly 18% of them appearing once. The sample consisted of blood, either unsorted or a sorted T cell fraction (not recorded which). These receptors originate from a human donor who was either an allogeneic HSCT recipient or a stem cell or donor lymphocyte infusion donor (not recorded which). It is not recorded whose cells these are; they may come from a transplant donor.

In this sample, this clonotype turned up a few times. V gene TRBV9 combines with J gene TRBJ2-1; 7 bases match TRBD2. V dropped 0 bases and J dropped 8; count of bases not matched to a gene: 8. The CDR3 is made up of 15 amino acids. Germline CDR1 reads SGDLS; CDR2 reads YYNGEE. CDR3 amino acids: CASSVAWTRDYEQFF. CDR3 bases: TGTGCCAGCAGCGTAGCTTGGACTAGGGATTATGAGCAGTTCTTC.

This clonotype has only a few counts. The CDR3 is CSAPRELAGGNTQYF. The CDR3 bases are TGCAGTGCCCCGAGGGAACTAGCGGGGGGGAATACGCAGTATTTT. V usage is TRBV20-1 and J usage is TRBJ2-3; 13 bases fit TRBD2. CDR1 DFQATT and CDR2 SNEGSKA come from the germline V gene (reference sequence). CDR3 size: 15 residues. V lost 6 bases and J lost 7; bases outside the gene matches: 10.

The table lists this clonotype with a few counts. The gene calls are TRBV5-1 and TRBJ1-4; D perhaps matches TRBD1 (5 bases). The CDR3 sequence is 16 residues long. Trimming removed 5 bases from V and 0 bases from J, with 14 bases in between. The V gene's germline CDR1 is SGHRS and CDR2 YFSETQ. The CDR3 DNA reads as TGCGCCAGCAGACACGGGACCGTCACAACTAATGAAAAACTGTTTTTT. Protein product: CASRHGTVTTNEKLFF.

The rearrangement links TRBV20-1 to TRBJ1-3, with D tentatively TRBD1 (5 bases). The CDR3 is 16 amino acids. Trimming took 4 bases from V and 0 from J, leaving 16 bases between them. Germline-derived CDR1 and CDR2 are DFQATT and SNEGSKA (reference sequence). The chain's CDR3 is CSATRDSLGSGNTIYF. CDR3 DNA sequence: TGCAGTGCTACTCGGGACTCCCTGGGCTCTGGAAACACCATATATTTT.

J is TRBJ2-2 and V is TRBV5-1; tentatively, D is TRBD2 (5 bases). The V gene lost 4 bases and the J gene lost 0 bases, with 13 bases spanning the gap. From germline, CDR1 is SGHRS and CDR2 YFSETQ. This CDR3 has 16 amino acids. The CDR3 sequence: CASSNAGLSNTGELFF. The CDR3 DNA is TGCGCCAGCAGCAATGCTGGACTTTCGAACACCGGGGAGCTGTTTTTT.

This clonotype was seen a few times. This chain links TRBV15 with TRBJ2-3, with D perhaps given as TRBD1 or TRBD2 (6 bases each). Germline V gives CDR1 LNHNV, CDR2 YYDKDF (reference sequence). The V end lost 0 bases, the J end lost 5 bases, and 9 bases lay between the germline ends. CDR3 length: 14 residues. In DNA, the CDR3 is TGTGCCACCAGCAGAGATAGGGGGGAAGATACGCAGTATTTT. Translated: CATSRDRGEDTQYF.

This CDR3 is CSVLRAGNTGELFF. The CDR3 bases are TGCAGCGTTCTTAGGGCAGGGAACACCGGGGAGCTGTTTTTT. The chain uses TRBV29-1 and TRBJ2-2, with no clear D. Germline V gene lookup returns CDR1 SQVTM and CDR2 ANQGSEA. This CDR3 contains 14 residues. The V gene lost 5 bases and the J gene lost 1 base, with 11 bases spanning the gap.

The genes are TRBV24-1 and TRBJ2-7; D is possibly TRBD1 (6 bases). Germline assignment: CDR1 KGHDR and CDR2 SFDVKD. Trimming shortened V by 4 bases and J by 5 bases, and 17 bases separated the two germline ends. This CDR3 comprises 15 residues. The CDR3 loop reads CATSESTGSRDEQYF. The DNA for the CDR3 is TGTGCCACCAGTGAGTCCACAGGGTCTCGAGACGAGCAGTACTTC.

This clonotype has more than one count but fewer than ten. CDR3 DNA: TGTGCCACCAGTGACACCTCGGGACAGGGTCTCGACGAGCAGTACTTC. Translation gives CATSDTSGQGLDEQYF. The genes are TRBV24-1 and TRBJ2-7, with TRBD1 matching over 9 bases. V was clipped by 4 bases and J by 5 bases; unmatched bases: 11. The germline V gene has CDR1 KGHDR and CDR2 SFDVKD. This CDR3 spans 16 amino acids.

The V gene is TRBV13, the J gene TRBJ2-7; 9 nucleotides agree with TRBD2. The germline V gene has CDR1 PRHDT and CDR2 FYEKMQ (reference sequence). V lost 5 bases, J lost 2 bases, and 13 bases stayed unmatched. The CDR3 has 17 residues. The CDR3 DNA reads TGTGCCAGCAGCCCCCCGCCTAGCGGGGTAACGGCCTACGAGCAGTACTTC. Protein sequence: CASSPPPSGVTAYEQYF. Full variable domain (rest looked up from reference TRBV13 and TRBJ2-7): AAGVIQSPRHLIKEKRETATLKCYPIPRHDTVYWYQQGPGQDPQFLISFYEKMQSDKGSIPDRFSAQQFSDYHSELNMSSLELGDSALYFCASSPPPSGVTAYEQYFGPGTRLTVT.

This clonotype was counted a few times. The chain employs TRBV27 and TRBJ2-2; D unresolved. The CDR3 is 16 residues long. V was clipped by 4 bases and J by 2 bases, with 14 bases between them. The germline CDR1 and CDR2 sequences are MNHEY and SMNVEV (reference sequence). CDR3 sequence (DNA): TGTGCCAGCAGTTCCCCAGCCGGAGCTAACACCGGGGAGCTGTTTTTT. Translation gives CASSSPAGANTGELFF.

J is TRBJ2-1 and V is TRBV7-2; 9 positions match TRBD2. This CDR3 has 15 amino acids. The trim removed 10 bases at V and 4 bases at J, leaving 11 bases unmatched. Germline V gene lookup returns CDR1 SGHTA and CDR2 FQGNSA. The CDR3 region has the DNA TGTACCAACGCTGGCGGGAGGGGAAATTACAATGAGCAGTTCTTC. Amino acids: CTNAGGRGNYNEQFF. Supplemented by reference TRBV7-2 and TRBJ2-1, the full variable domain reads GAGVSQSPSNKVTEKGKDVELRCDPISGHTALYWYRQSLGQGLEFLIYFQGNSAPDKSGLPSDRFSAERTGGSVSTLTIQRTQQEDSAVYLCTNAGGRGNYNEQFFGPGTRLTVL.

This clonotype was recorded many times. The chain joins TRBV7-7 to TRBJ2-1, with 15 bases lining up with TRBD2. The germline V gene encodes CDR1 SSHAT and CDR2 FNYEAQ (reference sequence). The CDR3 sequence is 16 residues long. After removal of 2 bases from V and 7 bases from J, the junction contained 3 bases not matched to a gene. DNA for the CDR3: TGTGCCAGCAGCTTATCGGGACTAGCGGGAGGAAATGAGCAGTTCTTC. This sequence encodes CASSLSGLAGGNEQFF.

The chain couples TRBV5-1 to TRBJ2-7, with a possible D match to TRBD2 (6 bases). CDR1 and CDR2 (germline): SGHRS, YFSETQ. The CDR3 totals 14 residues. V shed 2 bases and J shed 7 bases, with 16 bases lying between them. The CDR3, as DNA: TGCGCCAGCAGCTTAGGCGGGGTGACATGGGAGCAGTACTTC. It is translated as CASSLGGVTWEQYF.

V and J are TRBV5-4 and TRBJ2-6, with D perhaps TRBD2 (5 bases). CDR1 is SGHNT and CDR2 is YYREEE in the germline V gene (reference sequence). The germline V and J ends were trimmed by 2 bases and 3 bases, with 9 bases remaining between them. The CDR3 loop spans 15 amino acids. The CDR3 reads CASSFRGNGANVLTF. The CDR3 DNA is TGTGCCAGCAGCTTTCGGGGAAATGGGGCCAACGTCCTGACTTTC.

This clonotype has a count of ten or more. V gene TRBV12-3 or TRBV12-4 combines with J gene TRBJ2-5; D is undetermined. The CDR3 sequence is 12 residues long. Trimming cost V 6 bases and J 7 bases, with 12 bases left between them. DNA for the CDR3: TGTGCCAGCAGACGCCAAGACGGGACCCAGTACTTC. This gives the protein CASRRQDGTQYF.

This clonotype came up a few times. This chain joins TRBV5-1 and TRBJ1-1, with 10 bases identical to TRBD1. Germline CDR1 reads SGHRS; CDR2 reads YFSETQ. The V segment lost 0 bases and the J segment 3 bases; nucleotides outside the gene matches: 2. The CDR3 extends over 15 amino acids. The CDR3 bases are TGCGCCAGCAGCTTGGCGACAGGGGGCTACACTGAAGCTTTCTTT. This codes for CASSLATGGYTEAFF.

The J gene is TRBJ2-5, the V gene TRBV6-2 or TRBV6-3; D is unclear. Trimming cost V 5 bases and J 1 base, with 14 bases left between them. Germline V gives CDR1 MNHEY, CDR2 SVGEGT. The CDR3 consists of 15 residues. Here the CDR3 DNA reads TGTGCCAGCAGTACCCGCCGGGCAACCCAAGAGACCCAGTACTTC. Translated: CASSTRRATQETQYF.

V gene TRBV12-3 or TRBV12-4 combines with J gene TRBJ2-5, with 10 positions matching TRBD2. CDR3 size: 14 residues. V shed 7 bases and J 5 bases; nucleotides not matched to a gene: 7. CDR3 protein: CASIRSGGGETQYF. In DNA, the CDR3 is TGTGCCAGCATCCGGAGCGGGGGGGGTGAGACCCAGTACTTC.

The V and J genes are TRBV20-1 and TRBJ1-1, with D maybe TRBD1 (5 bases). Germline CDR1 reads DFQATT; CDR2 reads SNEGSKA (reference sequence). V was trimmed by 3 bases and J by 4 bases, leaving 9 bases between them. The CDR3 has 12 amino acids. The CDR3 sequence: CSASAGFTEAFF. The CDR3 nucleotides are TGCAGTGCTAGCGCAGGGTTCACTGAAGCTTTCTTT.

This clonotype has more than one count but fewer than ten. CDR3: CASSLTVPGAKNIQYF. The DNA of the CDR3 is TGTGCCAGCAGCTTGACGGTGCCTGGAGCCAAAAACATTCAGTACTTC. The V call is TRBV25-1, the J call TRBJ2-4, with unresolved D. The CDR3 is 16 amino acids. V was pared by 6 bases and J by 0 bases, with 15 bases between. Germline V gene lookup returns CDR1 MGHDK and CDR2 SYGVNS.

The chain couples TRBV24-1 to TRBJ2-7; D might be TRBD2 (5 bases). CDR1 and CDR2 (germline): KGHDR, SFDVKD. Trimming removed 4 bases from V and 4 bases from J, with 16 bases in between. CDR3 length equals 15 residues. The DNA for the CDR3 is TGTGCCACCAGTGAGGCGGCCCCGGGGAAATACGAGCAGTACTTC. As protein: CATSEAAPGKYEQYF.

The rearrangement joins TRBV6-1 to TRBJ2-2, with D perhaps TRBD2 (6 bases). Germline CDR1 MNHNS, CDR2 SASEGT. Deletions cut 0 bases from V and 4 bases from J, with 12 bases between. The CDR3 has 16 amino acids. The CDR3 spells CASSEAHWRGTGELFF. CDR3 nucleotides: TGTGCCAGCAGTGAAGCGCATTGGCGGGGCACCGGGGAGCTGTTTTTT.

This clonotype has more than one count but fewer than ten. The genes are TRBV20-1 and TRBJ1-5; D not certain. Germline V CDR1 and CDR2: DFQATT, SNEGSKA (reference sequence). Trimming took 0 bases from V and 1 from J, leaving 16 bases between them. CDR3 size: 17 residues. CDR3 loop: CSAREGRFGWSNQPQHF. The CDR3 DNA reads as TGCAGTGCTAGAGAGGGGAGGTTCGGCTGGAGCAATCAGCCCCAGCATTTT.

The chain couples TRBV20-1 to TRBJ1-1; D uncertain. In germline, CDR1 is DFQATT, CDR2 SNEGSKA (reference sequence). The CDR3 loop spans 16 amino acids. V was pared by 2 bases and J by 4 bases, with 20 bases between. CDR3 DNA: TGCAGTGCTAGAAAGGCCCCCGGCAGCGCGTCCACTGAAGCTTTCTTT. It yields the protein CSARKAPGSASTEAFF.

This clonotype was counted between two and nine times. The V gene is TRBV12-3 or TRBV12-4, the J gene TRBJ1-2, with D unresolved. V was trimmed by 6 bases and J by 3 bases, leaving 8 bases between them. CDR3 length equals 12 residues. The CDR3 reads CASSPGHYGYTF. CDR3 bases: TGTGCCAGCAGCCCAGGCCACTATGGCTACACCTTC.

The genes are TRBV2 and TRBJ2-2; TRBD2 matches at 8 bases. CDR1 is SNHLY, CDR2 FYNNEI, per germline. Germline trimming cut 7 bases from V and 4 bases from J; bases unmatched to any gene: 14. The CDR3 contains 17 residues. As DNA, the CDR3 is TGTGCCAGCACCCGAGGTCGGGGGGGCTTCATCACCGGGGAGCTGTTTTTT. Protein product: CASTRGRGGFITGELFF.

J is TRBJ1-1 and V is TRBV6-2 or TRBV6-3, with 8 bases lining up with TRBD1. The CDR3 runs to 14 residues. The V gene end was trimmed by 8 bases and the J gene end by 8 bases; junction bases not matched to a gene: 13. Germline CDR1 is MNHEY and CDR2 is SVGEGT. The CDR3, as DNA: TGTGCCAGCCGCAAGACAGGGGCCGACGAGGAAGCTTTCTTT. As protein: CASRKTGADEEAFF.